This T cell receptor beta chain was observed in a study of blood T cell repertoires in COVID-19. Turning to the study itself: Acute and convalescent COVID-19 samples came from the United States, Italy and Spain.

Germline assignment: CDR1 SGHVS and CDR2 FQNEAQ. CDR3 size: 16 residues. V was trimmed by 4 bases and J by 2 bases, leaving 16 bases between them. This clone appeared a single time. TCRdb's copy holds only in-frame clones and misses some; the assay was immunoSEQ multiplex PCR. The profile shows some 300,000 clones, approximately 89% of them singletons. The specimen was PBMCs or T cells enriched from blood (not recorded which). The gene calls are TRBV7-8 and TRBJ2-3; D possibly corresponds to TRBD1 (5 bases). The sequence came from a woman in her twenties or thirties who had recovered from COVID-19. The CDR3 bases are TGTGCCAGCAGCTCAGAACCCCGACAGAACACAGATACGCAGTATTTT. It codes for CASSSEPRQNTDTQYF.